The rows below give T cell receptor beta chains drawn from one sample of a study of cytomegalovirus exposure and HLA in healthy donors. Using immunoSEQ multiplex PCR, the repertoire was profiled, and TCRdb retains in-frame clones only, with some absent. The table shows around 100,000 clones, with about 59% occurring only once. Source material: PBMCs. These receptors all stem from a man younger than 45 in good health and CMV-seropositive. Each CDR3 is given with its conserved first and last residue. The D gene is left open where the match is weak. Some rows have no size entry. The others give once, few or many, or a class for an expanded clone.

size,V,J,length,D,CDR3,DNA
few,TRBV7-9,TRBJ2-1,13,.,CASSKFSVNEQFF,TGTGCCAGCAGTAAATTCTCTGTTAATGAGCAGTTCTTC
.,TRBV18,TRBJ2-7,15,.,CASSPNGFGIYEQYF,TGTGCCAGCTCGCCCAACGGGTTCGGGATTTACGAGCAGTACTTC
.,TRBV4-1,TRBJ2-5,15,TRBD1,CASSRTGVNQETQYF,TGCGCCAGCAGCCGCACAGGGGTAAACCAAGAGACCCAGTACTTC
.,TRBV5-6,TRBJ2-1,15,.,CASSGYGEYANEQFF,TGTGCCAGCAGCGGATACGGGGAGTACGCCAATGAGCAGTTCTTC
.,TRBV4-2,TRBJ2-4,15,TRBD1,CASSQAGQMKNIQYF,TGTGCCAGCAGCCAAGCGGGACAGATGAAAAACATTCAGTACTTC
.,TRBV2,TRBJ1-1,14,TRBD1,CASSLNRGRTEAFF,TGTGCCAGCAGTCTCAACAGGGGGAGGACTGAAGCTTTCTTT
.,TRBV5-6,TRBJ2-1,16,.,CASSPPVTGSYNEQFF,TGTGCCAGCAGCCCCCCTGTTACAGGATCCTACAATGAGCAGTTCTTC
.,TRBV6-5,TRBJ1-2,15,.,CASSPAGGRSYGYTF,TGTGCCAGCAGTCCCGCGGGGGGACGAAGCTATGGCTACACCTTC
.,TRBV29-1,TRBJ1-1,12,.,CSVGDTYTEAFF,TGCAGCGTTGGGGACACCTACACTGAAGCTTTCTTT
.,TRBV15,TRBJ2-7,15,TRBD1,CATSPRTGRSYEQYF,TGTGCCACCAGCCCTCGGACAGGTAGATCCTACGAGCAGTACTTC
.,TRBV25-1,TRBJ1-4,14,.,CASSDSPTNEKLFF,TGTGCCAGCAGTGACAGTCCTACTAATGAAAAACTGTTTTTT
once,TRBV19,TRBJ2-7,14,.,CASSPQPGHYEQYF,TGTGCCAGTAGTCCACAACCGGGACACTACGAGCAGTACTTC
once,TRBV18,TRBJ2-7,16,TRBD2,CASSPGGGTGSYEQYF,TGTGCCAGCTCACCAGGGGGAGGGACGGGCTCCTACGAGCAATACTTC
.,TRBV19,TRBJ1-2,17,TRBD1,CASSIGQGAGANYGYTF,TGTGCCAGTAGTATAGGGCAGGGGGCAGGGGCTAACTATGGCTACACCTTC
.,TRBV7-8,TRBJ2-1,12,.,CASRSAFHEQFF,TGTGCCAGCAGGTCCGCGTTCCATGAGCAGTTCTTC
.,TRBV18,TRBJ1-2,14,.,CASSPADSNHGYTF,TGTGCCAGCTCACCTGCGGACAGTAATCATGGCTACACCTTC
.,TRBV9,TRBJ1-6,17,.,CASSAGSAVEYNSPLHF,TGTGCCAGCAGCGCCGGGAGCGCAGTGGAGTATAATTCACCCCTCCACTTT
once,TRBV4-1,TRBJ2-5,16,TRBD2,CASSQVNRGGRETQYF,TGCGCCAGCAGCCAAGTGAATCGGGGGGGGCGGGAGACCCAGTACTTC
.,TRBV11-3,TRBJ1-4,14,.,CASSQGLANEKLFF,TGTGCCAGCAGCCAGGGGTTGGCTAATGAAAAACTGTTTTTT
.,TRBV7-9,TRBJ2-2,13,.,CASSPRVTGELFF,TGTGCCAGCAGCCCCCGGGTGACCGGGGAGCTGTTTTTT
.,TRBV5-1,TRBJ1-1,15,.,CASSLAGGGNTEAFF,TGCGCCAGCAGCTTGGCCGGTGGAGGGAACACTGAAGCTTTCTTT
.,TRBV5-1,TRBJ1-2,13,.,CASSLDQGYGYTF,TGCGCCAGCAGCTTGGACCAGGGATATGGCTACACCTTC
.,TRBV5-5,TRBJ2-7,14,TRBD2,CASRPQAGFYEQYF,TGTGCCAGCAGGCCCCAAGCGGGATTCTACGAGCAGTACTTC
.,TRBV7-9,TRBJ1-2,13,TRBD1,CASSPGTGNGYTF,TGTGCCAGCAGCCCCGGGACAGGGAATGGCTACACCTTC
few,TRBV5-4,TRBJ2-5,15,TRBD1,CASSKDRARLETQYF,TGTGCCAGCAGTAAGGACAGGGCGAGGTTAGAGACCCAGTACTTC
.,TRBV2,TRBJ2-7,15,TRBD2,CASVATGTTSYEQYF,TGTGCCAGCGTGGCCACCGGGACTACCTCCTACGAGCAGTACTTC
.,TRBV5-1,TRBJ1-4,17,TRBD1,CASSLRTGGTTNEKLFF,TGCGCCAGCAGCTTACGGACAGGGGGCACGACTAATGAAAAACTGTTTTTT
.,TRBV5-4,TRBJ2-6,15,.,CASRRDSSGANVLTF,TGTGCCAGCAGACGTGACAGTTCTGGGGCCAACGTCCTGACTTTC
.,TRBV10-3,TRBJ1-2,15,TRBD1,CAISGSRDRASGYTF,TGTGCCATCAGTGGCTCCCGGGACAGGGCGTCCGGCTACACCTTC
.,TRBV27,TRBJ2-7,14,.,CASSLRLTLGEQYF,TGTGCCAGCAGTTTACGACTAACTCTTGGTGAGCAGTACTTC
few,TRBV2,TRBJ1-4,15,.,CASSRRHTRDEKLFF,TGTGCAAGCAGTAGACGGCATACGAGGGATGAAAAACTGTTTTTT
.,TRBV5-4,TRBJ2-7,17,TRBD1,CASSLLQGASPAYEQYF,TGTGCCAGCAGCCTTCTACAGGGGGCGTCCCCAGCCTACGAGCAGTACTTC
.,TRBV4-1,TRBJ1-2,16,.,CASSQELREGDYGYTF,TGCGCCAGCAGCCAAGAGCTCAGGGAGGGGGACTATGGCTACACCTTC
few,TRBV19,TRBJ1-5,16,TRBD1,CASSNWGDRGYQPQHF,TGTGCCAGTAGCAACTGGGGGGACAGGGGCTATCAGCCCCAGCATTTT
.,TRBV4-1,TRBJ2-1,13,.,CASSRVVVGEQFF,TGCGCCAGCAGTCGGGTGGTAGTGGGTGAGCAGTTCTTC
few,TRBV27,TRBJ2-7,14,.,CASSTGLVADEQYF,TGTGCCAGCAGTACGGGACTTGTCGCGGACGAGCAGTACTTC
once,TRBV5-1,TRBJ1-2,19,TRBD1,CASSLALAPGTARNYGYTF,TGCGCCAGCAGCTTGGCCCTAGCACCCGGGACAGCCAGGAACTATGGCTACACCTTC
.,TRBV5-1,TRBJ2-5,13,.,CASTRGSGETQYF,TGCGCCAGCACCCGAGGGTCGGGGGAGACCCAGTACTTC
few,TRBV2,TRBJ2-6,14,.,CASSVSSGANVLTF,TGTGCCAGCAGTGTTAGCTCTGGGGCCAACGTCCTGACTTTC
.,TRBV9,TRBJ2-3,16,TRBD2,CASSESGTSGGYTQYF,TGTGCCAGCAGCGAATCCGGGACTAGCGGGGGTTATACGCAGTATTTT
.,TRBV10-2,TRBJ2-7,14,.,CASSETRTGYEQYF,TGCGCCAGCAGTGAGACCCGGACTGGCTACGAGCAGTACTTC
.,TRBV10-3,TRBJ2-3,16,TRBD2,CAISAPAGGLGDTQYF,TGTGCCATCAGTGCCCCGGCGGGGGGCCTGGGGGATACGCAGTATTTT
.,TRBV5-8,TRBJ1-1,14,.,CASSLGATNTEAFF,TGTGCCAGCAGCTTGGGGGCAACTAACACTGAAGCTTTCTTT
.,TRBV28,TRBJ1-1,13,.,CATRSTGRTEAFF,TGTGCCACTCGATCTACGGGGAGGACTGAAGCTTTCTTT
.,TRBV6-1,TRBJ2-7,13,.,CASSERGVYEQYF,TGTGCCAGCAGTGAACGGGGAGTATACGAGCAGTACTTC
.,TRBV18,TRBJ1-1,14,.,CASSPGQQSTEAFF,TGTGCCAGCTCTCCCGGACAGCAGAGCACTGAAGCTTTCTTT
.,TRBV18,TRBJ2-5,15,TRBD2,CASSPPRGGVETQYF,TGTGCCAGCTCACCCCCGCGGGGGGGCGTAGAGACCCAGTACTTC
.,TRBV7-9,TRBJ1-1,14,TRBD1,CASSSSGGRTEAFF,TGTGCCAGCAGCTCCTCAGGGGGCAGGACTGAAGCTTTCTTT
.,TRBV6-1,TRBJ2-7,13,TRBD1,CAAPGQGLLEQYF,TGTGCCGCTCCGGGACAGGGGCTCCTCGAGCAGTACTTC
.,TRBV5-6,TRBJ2-1,16,TRBD2,CASTLGLAGGYNEQFF,TGTGCCAGCACCCTTGGCCTAGCGGGGGGGTACAATGAGCAGTTCTTC
once,TRBV27,TRBJ2-1,17,.,CASSGPSSAGAYNEQFF,TGTGCCAGCAGTGGCCCTAGTTCGGCGGGGGCGTACAATGAGCAGTTCTTC
many,TRBV4-2,TRBJ2-3,16,TRBD2,CASSERGGGARDTQYF,TGTGCCAGCAGCGAGAGAGGCGGGGGGGCTCGGGATACGCAGTATTTT
.,TRBV4-1,TRBJ2-3,12,.,CASSQLGLGQYF,TGCGCCAGCAGCCAATTGGGACTTGGACAGTATTTT
.,TRBV7-8,TRBJ2-2,15,.,CASSLGGSNTGELFF,TGTGCCAGCAGCTTAGGAGGGTCGAACACCGGGGAGCTGTTTTTT